Detailed here is one TCR beta chain. Enrollees, 18 to 89 years old, lived in approximately 25 US areas. Membership in each cohort depended on participant-reported clinical history. The data originate from a study of blood T cell repertoires in COVID-19. Study as a whole: The origin of the acute and convalescent COVID-19 samples was the United States, Italy and Spain. Nucleic acid was either cDNA or gDNA, and it came from T cells, B-cell-depleted T cells, or PBMCs.

Germline V gives CDR1 KGHSH, CDR2 LQKENI. The V end lost 3 bases, the J end lost 4 bases, and 12 bases lay between the germline ends. The CDR3 consists of 15 residues. Data came from immunoSEQ multiplex PCR; TCRdb stores just in-frame clones and leaves some out. Of hundreds of thousands of clones listed, about 85% were seen once; the top ten hold 2% to 3%. The TCR comes from a woman between 45 and 60 years old who had recovered from COVID-19. The material sequenced was PBMCs or T cells enriched from blood (not recorded which). The V call is TRBV18, the J call TRBJ1-4; D may be TRBD1 (5 bases). CDR3 in amino acids: CASSPQTDHNEKLFF. The CDR3 bases are TGTGCCAGCTCACCTCAGACAGACCATAATGAAAAACTGTTTTTT. Combining the CDR3 with reference TRBV18 and TRBJ1-4 gives the whole variable domain NAGVMQNPRHLVRRRGQEARLRCSPMKGHSHVYWYRQLPEEGLKFMVYLQKENIIDESGMPKERFSAEFPKEGPSILRIQQVVRGDSAAYFCASSPQTDHNEKLFFGSGTQLSVL.